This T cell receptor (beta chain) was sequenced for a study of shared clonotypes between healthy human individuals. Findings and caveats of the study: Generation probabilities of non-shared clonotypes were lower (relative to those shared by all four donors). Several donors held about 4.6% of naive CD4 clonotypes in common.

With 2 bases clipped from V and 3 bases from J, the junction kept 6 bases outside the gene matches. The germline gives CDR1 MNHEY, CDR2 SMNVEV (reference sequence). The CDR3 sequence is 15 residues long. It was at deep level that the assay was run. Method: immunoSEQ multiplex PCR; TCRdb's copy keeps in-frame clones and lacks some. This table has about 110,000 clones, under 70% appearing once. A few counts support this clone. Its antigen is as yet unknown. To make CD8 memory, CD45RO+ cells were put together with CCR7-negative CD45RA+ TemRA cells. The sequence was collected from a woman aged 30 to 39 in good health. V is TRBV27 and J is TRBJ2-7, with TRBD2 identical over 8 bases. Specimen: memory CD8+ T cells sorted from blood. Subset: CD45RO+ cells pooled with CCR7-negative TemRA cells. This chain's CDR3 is CASSLRPSGSYEQYF. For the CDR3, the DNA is TGTGCCAGCAGTTTACGCCCCAGCGGGAGCTACGAGCAGTACTTC.